This T cell receptor beta chain was captured by sequencing in a study of blood T cell repertoires in COVID-19. In the study overall: From T cells, B-cell-depleted T cells, or PBMCs came the material, which was cDNA or gDNA.

V was shortened by 3 bases and J by 3 bases, with 15 bases between the two germline ends. CDR1 is LGHDT, CDR2 YNNKEL, per germline (reference sequence). The CDR3 spans 15 residues. The assay was immunoSEQ multiplex PCR, and TCRdb's table has in-frame clones only and misses some. Of 90,000 to 110,000 clones in the sample, about 85% were seen once. V and J are TRBV3-1 (or the pseudogene TRBV3-2) and TRBJ2-7; possibly TRBD1 for D (5 bases). The sample comprised peripheral blood. The sequence was collected from a man aged 50 to 60 with acute or convalescent COVID-19. For the CDR3, the DNA is TGTGCCAGCAGCCAGGGGCCCAGGGCTAGCTACGAGCAGTACTTC. Residues: CASSQGPRASYEQYF.